This T cell receptor beta chain was obtained from a study of cytomegalovirus exposure and HLA in healthy donors. This clone has just one count. Vbeta (60) and Jbeta (13) primers were used in the PCR. Assay used: immunoSEQ multiplex PCR; TCRdb lists only in-frame clones, some missing. The repertoire includes about 90,000 clones, over 55% of them detected once, and 20% to 25% sits in the top ten. The germline CDR1 and CDR2 sequences are LNHDA and SQIVND (reference sequence). The length of the CDR3 is 14 residues. J was trimmed by 4 bases and V by 3 bases; bases with no gene match: 5. The chain carries TRBV19 and TRBJ1-1; TRBD1 matches at 7 bases. Sequencing was carried out using PBMCs. The receptor's source is a woman between 45 and 65 years old in good health and CMV-seropositive. The CDR3 protein is CASSMFQGGTEAFF. The CDR3 nucleotides read TGTGCCAGTAGTATGTTCCAGGGGGGCACTGAAGCTTTCTTT.